These 17 T cell receptor beta chains originate from one sample sequenced in a study of blood T cell repertoires in COVID-19. Here immunoSEQ multiplex PCR was the method, and the copy in TCRdb shows in-frame clones only, minus some. The sample carries hundreds of thousands of clones, roughly 86% recorded once. The sample was PBMCs or T cells enriched from blood (not recorded which). The source is a woman in her forties or fifties who had recovered from COVID-19.

This clone has more than one count but fewer than ten. V and J are TRBV5-8 and TRBJ2-4, with 14 bases aligning to TRBD2. V was clipped by 4 bases and J by 9 bases; unmatched bases: 18. Germline V gene sequence: CDR1 SGHTS, CDR2 YDEGEE. This CDR3 contains 19 residues. CDR3 amino acids: CASSRTGGGLAGVRGIQYF. In DNA form, the CDR3 reads TGTGCCAGCAGCCGAACCGGCGGGGGACTAGCGGGAGTACGGGGCATTCAGTACTTC.

The chain combines TRBV5-1 with TRBJ2-2, with D possibly matching TRBD1 (7 bases). The length of the CDR3 is 14 residues. Trimming shortened V by 0 bases and J by 7 bases, and 10 bases separated the two germline ends. The germline V gene has CDR1 SGHRS and CDR2 YFSETQ. DNA of the CDR3: TGCGCCAGCAGCTTGGGACAGGGAGGCGGGGAGCTGTTTTTT. Its protein product is CASSLGQGGGELFF.

The chain couples TRBV7-9 to TRBJ2-1, with 8 bases that match TRBD1. V shed 5 bases and J 4 bases; nucleotides not matched to a gene: 4. Germline values: CDR1 SEHNR, CDR2 FQNEAQ (reference sequence). The CDR3 covers 14 residues. The CDR3 sequence is CASSPRTGYNEQFF. CDR3 sequence (DNA): TGTGCCAGCAGCCCGCGGACAGGGTACAATGAGCAGTTCTTC.

The chain links TRBV6-5 to TRBJ1-3; D is unclear. V gave up 6 bases and J gave up 0 bases, with 3 bases separating them. The V gene's germline CDR1 is MNHEY and CDR2 SVGAGI. The CDR3 extends over 12 amino acids. The CDR3 DNA sequence: TGTGCCAGCAGAGCCTCTGGAAACACCATATATTTT. It specifies CASRASGNTIYF.

The chain recombines TRBV10-3 with TRBJ2-5; TRBD1 agrees at 8 bases. Germline V lookup: CDR1 ENHRY, CDR2 SYGVKD. V shed 7 bases, J shed 4 bases, and the junction held 8 bases outside the gene matches. This CDR3 spans 14 amino acids. The DNA of the CDR3 is TGTGCCATCACTATGACAGGGGCGGCAGAGACCCAGTACTTC. Its translation is CAITMTGAAETQYF.

The V call is TRBV15, the J call TRBJ2-1; perhaps TRBD2 as D (7 bases). Trimming pared 1 base from V and 7 bases from J, leaving 20 bases between. Germline V gene sequence: CDR1 LNHNV, CDR2 YYDKDF (reference sequence). CDR3 size: 17 residues. The CDR3 reads CATSRVGGTTTLNEQFF. Here the CDR3 DNA reads TGTGCCACCAGCAGAGTAGGGGGGACTACTACTTTGAATGAGCAGTTCTTC.

Written as DNA, the CDR3 is TGCGCCAGCAGACACCCCGAGGGCGGCACTGAAGCTTTCTTT. Residues: CASRHPEGGTEAFF. The chain links TRBV5-1 to TRBJ1-1; no clear D. The V end was cut by 5 bases, the J end by 4 bases, with 15 bases between. CDR3 length equals 14 residues. Germline-derived CDR1 and CDR2 are SGHRS and YFSETQ.

This chain joins TRBV20-1 and TRBJ2-3, with 15 bases identical to TRBD2. This CDR3 has 16 residues. J was trimmed by 5 bases and V by 3 bases; bases with no gene match: 6. Looked up from germline, CDR1 is DFQATT and CDR2 is SNEGSKA (reference sequence). CDR3 DNA: TGCAGTGCTAGTGGGGGACTAGCGGGAGGTCTAGATACGCAGTATTTT. This encodes CSASGGLAGGLDTQYF.

The V and J genes are TRBV28 and TRBJ1-5; 7 positions agree with TRBD1. Germline V gives CDR1 MDHEN, CDR2 SYDVKM. This CDR3 has 15 residues. V was pared by 3 bases and J by 1 base, with 3 bases of the junction left unmatched. The CDR3 spells CASSFRGPSNQPQHF. In DNA form, the CDR3 reads TGTGCCAGCAGTTTTAGGGGGCCGAGCAATCAGCCCCAGCATTTT.

This rearrangement joins TRBV27 to TRBJ1-4; TRBD1 might be the D (6 bases). With 8 bases removed from V and 6 bases from J, the gap between germline ends came to 13 bases. Germline CDR1 and CDR2: MNHEY and SMNVEV (reference sequence). There are 13 residues in the CDR3. Here the CDR3 reads CASRDTGYEKLFF. The CDR3 nucleotides read TGTGCCAGCCGGGACACGGGTTATGAAAAACTGTTTTTT. Using reference TRBV27 and TRBJ1-4 for the parts outside the CDR3, the full variable domain is EAQVTQNPRYLITVTGKKLTVTCSQNMNHEYMSWYRQDPGLGLRQIYYSMNVEVTDKGDVPEGYKVSRKEKRNFPLILESPSPNQTSLYFCASRDTGYEKLFFGSGTQLSVL.

The gene calls are TRBV7-8 and TRBJ2-7, with D possibly matching TRBD1 (6 bases). The CDR3 is 13 amino acids. The V and J ends lost 4 bases and 6 bases respectively, with 13 bases between them. Germline V lookup: CDR1 SGHVS, CDR2 FQNEAQ. The CDR3 sequence is CASSYRAVREQYF. The DNA of the CDR3 is TGTGCCAGCAGCTACAGGGCAGTTCGCGAGCAGTACTTC.

CDR3 residues: CASSPERGEQFF. CDR3 bases: TGTGCCAGCAGTCCTGAACGGGGTGAGCAGTTCTTC. V gene TRBV6-6 combines with J gene TRBJ2-1; tentatively, D is TRBD2 (5 bases). The CDR3 is made up of 12 amino acids. CDR1 and CDR2 from the germline V gene are MNHNY and SVGAGI (reference sequence). V gave up 5 bases and J gave up 9 bases, with 11 bases separating them.

A remark on this clone: Compared with germline, one end of the junction differs, possibly owing to a read error. The chain couples TRBV3-1 (or the pseudogene TRBV3-2) to TRBJ2-5, with 14 bases identical to TRBD2. The germline CDR1 and CDR2 sequences are LGHDT and YNNKEL (reference sequence). The CDR3 covers 17 residues. The CDR3 sequence is CASSQVVTSGRAYQSNF. CDR3 sequence (DNA): TGTGCCAGCAGCCAAGTGGTGACTAGCGGGAGGGCCTATCAATCGAACTTC.

V gene TRBV7-9 combines with J gene TRBJ2-5; 8 nucleotides line up with TRBD2. This CDR3 has 17 amino acids. Germline loops: CDR1 SEHNR, CDR2 FQNEAQ (reference sequence). Trimming cost V 2 bases and J 1 base; bases outside gene matches: 9. The CDR3 DNA is TGTGCCAGCAGCTTATTATTGCGGGAGGCCTCCCAAGAGACCCAGTACTTC. Amino acid sequence: CASSLLLREASQETQYF.

This clone has a handful of counts. V gene TRBV6-6 combines with J gene TRBJ2-7; D is perhaps TRBD2 (5 bases). Trimming took off 0 bases at V and 2 bases at J, with 11 bases between the two ends. Germline V gene lookup returns CDR1 MNHNY and CDR2 SVGAGI (reference sequence). The CDR3 length is 15 residues. The CDR3, as DNA: TGTGCCAGCAGTTACTCGGGCCGGGGAACCTACGAGCAGTACTTC. This codes for CASSYSGRGTYEQYF.

The chain combines TRBV21-1 with TRBJ2-7; the table names TRBD1, a call not compared with the DNA. TRBV21-1 is flagged as a pseudogene. The CDR3 has 15 residues. In DNA form, the CDR3 reads TGTGCCAGCAGAAAAGAGGACAGGGAAATCTACGAGCAGTACTTC. Translating gives CASRKEDREIYEQYF.

This chain connects TRBV11-2 to TRBJ1-4; no definite D call. CDR3 length equals 15 residues. Germline loops: CDR1 SGHAT, CDR2 FQNNGV. V gave up 0 bases and J gave up 3 bases, with 8 bases separating them. CDR3: CASSLEAAANEKLFF. The DNA for the CDR3 is TGTGCCAGCAGCTTAGAGGCAGCGGCTAATGAAAAACTGTTTTTT.